The next 6 T cell receptor beta chains were all read from a single sample in a study of T cell repertoires in cytomegalovirus infection. TCRdb analysed the reads with MiXCR anew, one entry per CDR3 protein. The data show some 270,000 distinct CDR3 sequences, around 15% seen once. The sample consisted of CD8+ T cells from PBMCs. The receptors derive from a human donor in good health (CMV status not recorded). Some clones in this sample may be carry-over from other donors' samples.

The rearrangement links TRBV7-9 to TRBJ2-5; D is undetermined. Germline values: CDR1 SEHNR, CDR2 FQNEAQ (reference sequence). V lost 8 bases to trimming and J lost 3 bases, with 16 bases between them. CDR3 length: 14 amino acids. The DNA for the CDR3 is TGTGCCAGCTTAGGGTCTGGGCCAAAAGAGACCCAGTACTTC. Protein product: CASLGSGPKETQYF. Variable domain in full (rest from reference TRBV7-9 and TRBJ2-5): DTGVSQNPRHKITKRGQNVTFRCDPISEHNRLYWYRQTLGQGPEFLTYFQNEAQLEKSRLLSDRFSAERPKGSFSTLEIQRTEQGDSAMYLCASLGSGPKETQYFGPGTRLLVL.

This clonotype was recorded many times. This chain links TRBV6-1 with TRBJ2-1; 11 nucleotides match TRBD1. The CDR3 has 16 amino acids. Germline-derived CDR1 and CDR2 are MNHNS and SASEGT. Trimming at V came to 2 bases and at J to 10 bases, leaving 10 bases not matched to a gene. CDR3 residues: CASSEFPDRGRPEQFF. The CDR3, as DNA: TGTGCCAGCAGTGAATTCCCGGACAGGGGGCGCCCGGAGCAGTTCTTC.

This clonotype was seen a handful of times. This chain joins TRBV6-5 and TRBJ1-1; the D is unclear. V was cut by 0 bases and J by 7 bases, with 9 bases left in between. From germline, CDR1 is MNHEY and CDR2 SVGAGI. The CDR3 is 13 residues long. The DNA for the CDR3 is TGTGCCAGCAGTTACTCGAACAGTAATGAAGCTTTCTTT. It yields the protein CASSYSNSNEAFF.

This chain's CDR3 is CASSQGFGANVLTF. In DNA, the CDR3 is TGCGCCAGCAGCCAAGGGTTTGGGGCCAACGTCCTGACTTTC. The chain combines TRBV4-3 with TRBJ2-6; no clear D. The CDR3 runs to 14 residues. Per the germline V gene, CDR1 is LGHNA and CDR2 is YSLEER. V was shortened by 1 base and J by 3 bases, with 4 bases between the two germline ends.

The V and J genes are TRBV28 and TRBJ2-1; D gene ambiguous. Trimming took off 3 bases at V and 4 bases at J, with 13 bases between the two ends. The germline gives CDR1 MDHEN, CDR2 SYDVKM. The CDR3 has 15 residues. The CDR3 DNA sequence: TGTGCCAGCAGTTTGAGGCCTCGTGGGTACAATGAGCAGTTCTTC. Its protein product is CASSLRPRGYNEQFF.

This chain connects TRBV19 to TRBJ2-2; 8 bases fit TRBD1. CDR1 LNHDA and CDR2 SQIVND come from the germline V gene (reference sequence). CDR3 length equals 15 residues. The J segment lost 6 bases and the V segment lost 5 bases, leaving 8 bases of the junction unmatched. Here the CDR3 DNA reads TGTGCCAGTAGTGAGGACAGGGTGGTCGCCGGGGAGCTGTTTTTT. As protein: CASSEDRVVAGELFF.